This TCR beta chain was sequenced for a study of T cells in Graves' hyperthyroidism and ophthalmopathy (dated by TCRdb to between 2017 and 2020). Broadly, across the study: Peripheral blood samples were taken at the time of initial diagnosis, prior to any treatment. To identify distinguishing TCR V-J signatures, a discovery cohort of around 100 patients was used, comprising 40 to 45 with Graves' ophthalmopathy and about 59 with stable Graves' hyperthyroidism. Whether ophthalmopathy could be predicted prospectively was tested in an independent validation cohort made up of 18 to 20 hyperthyroidism patients plus 17 patients who later progressed to ophthalmopathy. The 100 or so discovery patients were randomly split 7:3 into training and test sets. Thyroid tissue and blood T-cell repertoires from six Graves' hyperthyroidism patients were also compared in the study. After blood sampling, hyperthyroidism patients were treated with methimazole at a starting dose of 30 mg daily, and ophthalmopathy patients were treated with high-dose intravenous methylprednisolone. According to the paper, TCR Vbeta CDR3 sequencing was carried out on approximately 140 peripheral blood samples, which came from 40 to 45 ophthalmopathy, around 75 hyperthyroidism and approximately 17 progressor patients.

What the authors observed across the whole study: Sample size was not statistically predetermined, and investigators were not blinded to group allocation. Blood samples also contained most of the expanded thyroid clonotypes (frequency above 0.001), which suggests that blood repertoires may reflect thyroid immune responses. During validation, the model predicted progression to ophthalmopathy a median of about 6.3 months ahead of onset, with more than 55% sensitivity and 72.22% specificity. A 13 V-J signature model separated ophthalmopathy from stable hyperthyroidism, with 87.88% sensitivity and approximately 81% specificity in cross-validation and 80%/75% in testing.

This clonotype was detected ten times or more. The antigen it recognizes is unknown. Nothing much larger sits one base from this clone, and base qualities are not available. Trimming costs V 7 bases and J 0 bases, and their ends lie 12 bases apart. Including the terminal cysteine and phenylalanine, the CDR3 comprises 14 residues. Only the CDR3 region is kept as DNA, spanning 42 bases read in frame from base 1. Reading the germline V gene gives CDR1 MNHNS and CDR2 SASEGT. TCR beta CDR3 regions were amplified from RNA transcripts. The first round of RT-PCR for the TCR CDR3 was performed with the HTBI primer set and the Qiagen OneStep RT-PCR kit. The libraries were constructed in a second round of multiplex PCR and then size-selected and purified. Sequencing of the libraries was done on an Illumina HiSeq2000 using paired-end 100 bp reads. In the original analysis: Raw data were processed with SOAPnuke, discarding reads with adapters, uncalled bases, mean Phred below 15, or no exact constant-primer or identifier match. COPE v1.2.5 was used to merge high-quality paired reads, and clonotypes were defined as unique nucleotide sequences. MiTCR v1.1 was used to align the clonotypes against IMGT TRBV, TRBD and TRBJ reference segments. The analysis included only V-J combinations with a frequency above 0.0001, which together covered about 99% of the repertoires. The TCS score was defined as the ratio of F50 (clonal expansion) to E x V (chaos), calculated using BLOSUM62-based TCRdist between CDR3 peptides within each V-J. Welch's t-statistics and random forest reduced around 520 V-J features to under 15, which were used in a naive Bayes classifier (R e1071). The public reads were run again by TCRdb, first through fastp at Q25 and then through MiXCR, and only productive beta chains were kept. Each entry merges the rows of one CDR3 protein and shows their most common DNA and genes. The V and J calls and clone size come from TCRdb's table, not from the authors' own analysis. This sample gives 300,000 to 450,000 distinct CDR3 sequences in total; about 16% of them show up just once. The ten largest clonotypes hold 30% to 35% of the sample.

Graves' hyperthyroidism was defined as stable when no progression to ophthalmopathy occurred over 18 months of follow-up. The hyperthyroidism patients were between 18 and 65 years old and newly diagnosed, with a disease duration of less than 2 months. Patients with uncontrolled infections, other autoimmune diseases, pregnancy or lactation were excluded. Diagnoses relied on clinical symptoms, serum thyroxine and TRAb, thyroid ultrasound and orbital computed tomography. Ficoll-Paque density gradient centrifugation was used to isolate PBMCs from about 9 ml of fresh peripheral blood. Trizol reagent was used to extract total RNA, and RNA quality was then checked on an Agilent 2100 Bioanalyzer.

The sequence came from a woman between 25 and 40 years old with Graves' hyperthyroidism. The sequenced material came from blood. This chain is built from TRBV6-1 and TRBJ1-1, with the D gene too uncertain to name. In nucleotides, the sequence is TGTGCCAGCACCACAGCCGGGGTGAACACTGAAGCTTTCTTT. It specifies CASTTAGVNTEAFF.